The 15 T cell receptor beta chains in this list originate from one sample, sequenced in a study of shared clonotypes between healthy human individuals. Profiling relied on immunoSEQ multiplex PCR, and the TCRdb table lists in-frame clones only, not all of them. The table records 1,500,000 or so clones, 98% of them present only once. Material: naive CD4+ T cells sorted from blood. Noted subset: CD45RA+ positively selected. The receptor source for this set is a man aged 30 to 45 in good health.

The gene calls are TRBV19 and TRBJ1-5; D call uncertain. This CDR3 has 17 residues. The germline V gene encodes CDR1 LNHDA and CDR2 SQIVND (reference sequence). V was shortened by 3 bases and J by 0 bases, with 15 bases between the two germline ends. The CDR3 region has the DNA TGTGCCAGTAGTATTCTTGGGGTTTCCACTAGCAATCAGCCCCAGCATTTT. Amino acids: CASSILGVSTSNQPQHF.

The rearrangement joins TRBV15 to TRBJ2-1, with no clear D. Trimming shortened V by 3 bases and J by 9 bases, and 12 bases separated the two germline ends. Per the germline V gene, CDR1 is LNHNV and CDR2 is YYDKDF (reference sequence). The CDR3 contains 13 residues. DNA of the CDR3: TGTGCCACCAGCAGTCCGGGTTCCGTTGAGCAGTTCTTC. This codes for CATSSPGSVEQFF. The full variable domain, its missing parts supplied by reference TRBV15 and TRBJ2-1, is DAMVIQNPRYQVTQFGKPVTLSCSQTLNHNVMYWYQQKSSQAPKLLFHYYDKDFNNEADTPDNFQSRRPNTSFCFLDIRSPGLGDTAMYLCATSSPGSVEQFFGPGTRLTVL.

V gene TRBV11-1 combines with J gene TRBJ1-2; no firm D call. Germline V gene sequence: CDR1 SGHAT, CDR2 FQDESV (reference sequence). The CDR3 loop spans 11 amino acids. Trimming shortened V by 1 base and J by 8 bases, and 5 bases separated the two germline ends. CDR3 nucleotide sequence: TGTGCCAGCAGCTTAGAGAAGGGCTACACCTTC. Translation gives CASSLEKGYTF.

This chain connects TRBV18 to TRBJ2-7; D ambiguous. The CDR3 sequence is 13 residues long. Germline-derived CDR1 and CDR2 are KGHSH and LQKENI. V was cut by 5 bases and J by 5 bases, with 13 bases left in between. CDR3 protein: CASSKTIPDEQYF. CDR3 DNA: TGTGCCAGCTCAAAGACGATACCCGACGAGCAGTACTTC.

The chain joins TRBV19 to TRBJ2-1; D unclear. The V gene's germline CDR1 is LNHDA and CDR2 SQIVND (reference sequence). This CDR3 region has 13 residues. Between the trimmed V and J ends, which lost 4 bases and 9 bases, there was a span of 13 bases. CDR3 sequence reads: CASSKTGGVEQFF. The DNA of the CDR3 is TGTGCCAGTAGTAAGACCGGTGGGGTTGAGCAGTTCTTC.

The V and J genes are TRBV5-4 and TRBJ1-1, with 7 bases aligning to TRBD1. The V gene's germline CDR1 is SGHNT and CDR2 YYREEE (reference sequence). The V gene end was trimmed by 4 bases and the J gene end by 6 bases; junction bases not matched to a gene: 12. CDR3 size: 15 residues. The CDR3 loop reads CASSAPMTGLAEAFF. The CDR3 bases are TGTGCCAGCAGCGCACCCATGACAGGGTTGGCTGAAGCTTTCTTT.

V gene TRBV10-3 combines with J gene TRBJ2-5, with 9 bases lining up with TRBD2. CDR3 length: 16 amino acids. Per germline, CDR1 ENHRY and CDR2 SYGVKD. Losses at the gene ends were 5 bases for V and 2 bases for J; bases not matched to a gene: 9. The CDR3 protein is CAISSLAGVGQETQYF. The CDR3 coding sequence is TGTGCCATCAGTTCATTAGCGGGAGTAGGGCAAGAGACCCAGTACTTC.

The chain links TRBV25-1 to TRBJ2-3, with TRBD1 as a possible D gene (6 bases). V was trimmed by 5 bases and J by 1 base, leaving 13 bases between them. The V gene's germline CDR1 is MGHDK and CDR2 SYGVNS. The CDR3 runs to 15 residues. CDR3 sequence reads: CASSPQGPGTDTQYF. The CDR3 DNA is TGTGCCAGCAGTCCACAGGGCCCAGGCACAGATACGCAGTATTTT.

The chain joins TRBV5-6 to TRBJ2-7; D is uncertain. This CDR3 has 15 residues. Germline CDR1 SGHDT, CDR2 YYEEEE. Trimming removed 0 bases at V and 8 bases at J, with 18 bases between. The CDR3 region is CASSLDSAAATKQYF. In nucleotides, the CDR3 is TGTGCCAGCAGCTTGGACAGCGCTGCGGCTACGAAGCAGTACTTC.

This sequence joins TRBV4-2 and TRBJ2-1; 12 bases line up with TRBD2. The CDR3 totals 15 residues. V gave up 4 bases and J gave up 2 bases; unmatched junction bases: 0. Germline V gene data show CDR1 as LGHNA and CDR2 as YNFKEQ. CDR3: CASSRTSGTYNEQFF. Here the CDR3 DNA reads TGTGCCAGCAGCCGGACTAGCGGGACCTACAATGAGCAGTTCTTC.

J is TRBJ1-3 and V is TRBV18; tentative D call: TRBD1 (6 bases). V was pared by 1 base and J by 0 bases, with 19 bases between. This CDR3 region has 19 residues. Germline lookup yields CDR1 KGHSH and CDR2 LQKENI. The CDR3 loop reads CASSPQVARTVISGNTIYF. In DNA, the CDR3 is TGTGCCAGCTCACCACAAGTCGCGAGGACAGTCATCTCTGGAAACACCATATATTTT.

This clone was observed once. This chain's CDR3 is CASGLSGLGGYTF. In DNA, the CDR3 is TGTGCTAGTGGTTTGTCGGGGTTGGGCGGCTACACCTTC. V gene TRBV12-5 combines with J gene TRBJ1-2; D is uncertain. Germline V gene lookup returns CDR1 LGHNT and CDR2 FRNRAP. This CDR3 is 13 amino acids long. V dropped 2 bases and J dropped 8 bases, with 12 bases sitting between them.

This rearrangement joins TRBV4-1 to TRBJ2-2; the D gene could be TRBD1 or TRBD2 (6 bases each). This CDR3 region has 18 residues. CDR1 and CDR2 (germline): MGHRA, YSYEKL. V shed 1 base and J shed 1 base, with 16 bases lying between them. The CDR3 bases are TGCGCCAGCAGCCAAGTCTCGGGGGCGTTGGAGAACACCGGGGAGCTGTTTTTT. Translated, it gives CASSQVSGALENTGELFF.

The rearrangement joins TRBV10-3 to TRBJ2-1; 11 bases are shared with TRBD2. J lost 6 bases, V lost 4 bases, and 8 bases had no gene match. This CDR3 is built from 16 residues. Germline CDR1 ENHRY, CDR2 SYGVKD. The DNA for the CDR3 is TGTGCCATCAGTGGTATAGCGGGAGGGCTACTCAATGAGCAGTTCTTC. It specifies CAISGIAGGLLNEQFF.

The V and J genes are TRBV5-4 and TRBJ2-1, with D tentatively TRBD1 (6 bases). V lost 2 bases and J 4 bases, leaving 16 bases between the germline ends. From germline, CDR1 is SGHNT and CDR2 YYREEE (reference sequence). The CDR3 loop spans 16 amino acids. This CDR3 reads CASSLADSPGYNEQFF. The DNA of the CDR3 is TGTGCCAGCAGCTTAGCGGACAGTCCCGGGTACAATGAGCAGTTCTTC.